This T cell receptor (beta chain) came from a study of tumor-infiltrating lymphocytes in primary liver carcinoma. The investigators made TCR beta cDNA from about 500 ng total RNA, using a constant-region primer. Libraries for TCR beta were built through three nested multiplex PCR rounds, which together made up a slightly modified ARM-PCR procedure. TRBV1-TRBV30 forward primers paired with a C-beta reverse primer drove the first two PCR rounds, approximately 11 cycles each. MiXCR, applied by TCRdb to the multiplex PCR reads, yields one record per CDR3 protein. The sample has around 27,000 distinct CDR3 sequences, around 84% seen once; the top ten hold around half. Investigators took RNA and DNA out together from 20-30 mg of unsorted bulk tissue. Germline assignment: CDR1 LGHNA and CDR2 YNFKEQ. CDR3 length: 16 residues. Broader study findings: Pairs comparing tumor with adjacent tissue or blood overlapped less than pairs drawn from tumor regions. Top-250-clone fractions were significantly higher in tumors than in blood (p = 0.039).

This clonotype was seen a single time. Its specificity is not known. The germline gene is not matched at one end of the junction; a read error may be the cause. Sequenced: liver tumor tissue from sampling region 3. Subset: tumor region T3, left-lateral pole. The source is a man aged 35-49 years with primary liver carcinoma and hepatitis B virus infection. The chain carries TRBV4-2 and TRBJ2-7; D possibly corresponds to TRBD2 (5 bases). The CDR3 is CASNQAANGVSYEQYF. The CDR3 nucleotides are TGTGCCAGCAACCAAGCGGCTAATGGGGTTTCCTACGAGCAGTACTTC.